This T cell receptor (beta chain) was captured in a study of response to subunit inactivated influenza vaccine. Notes on the study in general: Authors suggested seasonal influenza vaccinations each recruit few new T cells.

Germline V gene lookup returns CDR1 DFQATT and CDR2 SNEGSKA (reference sequence). The CDR3 length is 13 residues. Trimming took off 2 bases at V and 5 bases at J, with 10 bases between the two ends. TCRdb passed the RT-PCR reads through MiXCR, listing each CDR3 protein once. The sample contains 800,000 or so distinct CDR3 sequences, around 20% of which appear only once. About this clonotype: What it binds is not known.

The receptor was isolated from a man aged 50 to 60 who received an inactivated influenza vaccine. This material consisted of PBMCs from blood, taken roughly 5 days after vaccination. V and J are TRBV20-1 and TRBJ2-1; D is perhaps TRBD2 (5 bases). The CDR3 DNA follows: TGCAGTGCTAGAACCGGGAACGACAATGAGCAGTTCTTC. It is translated as CSARTGNDNEQFF.